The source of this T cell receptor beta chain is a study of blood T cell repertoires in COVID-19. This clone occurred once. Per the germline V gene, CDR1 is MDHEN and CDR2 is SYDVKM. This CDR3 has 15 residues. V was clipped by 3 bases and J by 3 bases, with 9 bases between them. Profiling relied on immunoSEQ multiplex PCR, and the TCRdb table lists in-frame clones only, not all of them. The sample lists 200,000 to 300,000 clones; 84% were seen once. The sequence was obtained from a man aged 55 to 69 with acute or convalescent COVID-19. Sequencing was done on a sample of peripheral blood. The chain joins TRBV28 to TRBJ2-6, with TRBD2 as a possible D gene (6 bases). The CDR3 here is CASSLEGIGANVLTF. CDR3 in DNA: TGTGCCAGCAGTTTGGAGGGAATTGGGGCCAACGTCCTGACTTTC.